The next 32 T cell receptor beta chains were all read from a single sample in a study of T cells in Graves' hyperthyroidism and ophthalmopathy. RNA transcripts were the template for amplifying TCR beta CDR3 regions. The primer set for the first-round RT-PCR of the TCR CDR3 was HTBI. From the multiplex PCR reads, TCRdb called clonotypes with MiXCR, one entry per CDR3 protein. In the table there are 700,000 to 950,000 distinct CDR3 sequences, roughly a third of which are singletons. Sample: blood. The receptors were sampled from a middle-aged woman with Graves' hyperthyroidism.

The chain joins TRBV6-5 to TRBJ2-6, with a possible D match to TRBD1 (5 bases). Looked up from germline, CDR1 is MNHEY and CDR2 is SVGAGI. This CDR3 has 16 amino acids. Trimming removed 6 bases from V and 0 bases from J, with 12 bases in between. The CDR3 region has the DNA TGTGCCAGCAGCCCTAGGACACTCTCTGGGGCCAACGTCCTGACTTTC. Protein sequence: CASSPRTLSGANVLTF.

This clonotype was seen just once. V usage is TRBV3-1 and J usage is TRBJ1-2, with D perhaps matching TRBD1 (5 bases). The length of the CDR3 is 13 residues. With 4 bases removed from V and 8 bases from J, the gap between germline ends came to 14 bases. Looked up from germline, CDR1 is LGHDT and CDR2 is YNNKEL (reference sequence). In nucleotides, the CDR3 is TGTGCCAGCAGCCCCGGGGCAGGGTTGGGCTACACCTTC. This translates into CASSPGAGLGYTF.

This clonotype has only a few counts. V and J are TRBV7-9 and TRBJ2-3; 11 nucleotides agree with TRBD2. The CDR3 loop spans 16 amino acids. Germline loops: CDR1 SEHNR, CDR2 FQNEAQ (reference sequence). Losses at the gene ends were 5 bases for V and 3 bases for J; bases not matched to a gene: 7. The DNA for the CDR3 is TGTGCCAGCAGCAGGGGGACTAGCGGACAGACAGATACGCAGTATTTT. Its protein product is CASSRGTSGQTDTQYF.

A few counts support this clonotype. This chain uses TRBV29-1 with TRBJ2-7; possibly TRBD2 for D (5 bases). Germline lookup yields CDR1 SQVTM and CDR2 ANQGSEA. The V gene lost 6 bases and the J gene lost 11 bases, with 17 bases spanning the gap. CDR3 length equals 11 residues. The CDR3 sequence is CSVRVNQEEYF. The CDR3 region has the DNA TGCAGCGTCCGGGTTAACCAGGAGGAGTACTTC.

Ten or more counts support this clonotype. V and J are TRBV12-3 or TRBV12-4 and TRBJ1-6; a weak D match, TRBD1 (5 bases). Trimming cost V 6 bases and J 8 bases, with 14 bases left between them. The CDR3 runs 14 residues. The CDR3, as DNA: TGTGCCAGCAGCCCATGGCGGGGGGATTCACCCCTCCACTTT. This codes for CASSPWRGDSPLHF.

At least ten counts were recorded for this clonotype. The chain combines TRBV24-1 with TRBJ2-2, with D unresolved. The V and J ends lost 2 bases and 0 bases respectively, with 15 bases between them. The CDR3 has 18 residues. CDR1 KGHDR and CDR2 SFDVKD come from the germline V gene. The CDR3 sequence is CATSDWGTATTNTGELFF. CDR3 in DNA: TGTGCCACCAGTGATTGGGGTACAGCGACCACGAACACCGGGGAGCTGTTTTTT.

As to this clonotype: Since a much larger clone is just one base distant, this may be a read error. The chain couples TRBV7-1 to TRBJ1-1; 7 bases agree with TRBD1. TRBV7-1 is reported as an ORF; its role is uncertain. CDR3 length equals 15 residues. CDR3 loop: CASSSRQGQTTEASF. The DNA for the CDR3 is TGTGCCAGCAGCTCCCGACAGGGCCAAACCACTGAAGCTTCCTTT.

This clonotype has ten or more counts. The chain combines TRBV12-3 or TRBV12-4 with TRBJ2-5; D is perhaps TRBD2 (5 bases). The CDR3 consists of 14 residues. Trimming took off 4 bases at V and 0 bases at J, with 9 bases between the two ends. The CDR3 loop is CASSWRAYQETQYF. The CDR3, as DNA: TGTGCCAGCAGTTGGCGGGCATACCAAGAGACCCAGTACTTC.

This clonotype turned up a few times. The rearrangement joins TRBV28 to TRBJ1-2; D may be TRBD1 (5 bases). The CDR3 has 15 amino acids. Germline-derived CDR1 and CDR2 are MDHEN and SYDVKM. The V end was cut by 3 bases, the J end by 1 base, with 12 bases between. CDR3 in amino acids: CASSFQGAGNYGYTF. Written as DNA, the CDR3 is TGTGCCAGCAGTTTCCAGGGCGCGGGTAACTATGGCTACACCTTC.

This clonotype came up a few times. This chain links TRBV6-5 with TRBJ1-5; D gene uncertain. V lost 6 bases and J 6 bases, leaving 12 bases between the germline ends. The CDR3 covers 13 residues. Germline V gene sequence: CDR1 MNHEY, CDR2 SVGAGI. The CDR3: CASRNTETQPQHF. In nucleotides, the CDR3 is TGTGCCAGCAGGAACACGGAGACTCAGCCCCAGCATTTT.

This clonotype showed up just a few times. The rearrangement joins TRBV7-3 to TRBJ2-1; 7 bases match TRBD2. CDR1 is SGHTA, CDR2 FQGTGA, per germline. The CDR3 length is 14 residues. V dropped 6 bases and J dropped 3; count of bases not matched to a gene: 5. The DNA for the CDR3 is TGTGCCAGCAGAGAGCGGGGAGGCTACAATGAGCAGTTCTTC. This translates into CASRERGGYNEQFF.

This clonotype has only a few counts. The V call is TRBV29-1, the J call TRBJ1-1; 7 nucleotides agree with TRBD1. V shed 5 bases, J shed 8 bases, and the junction held 11 bases outside the gene matches. The CDR3 runs 13 residues. Germline assignment: CDR1 SQVTM and CDR2 ANQGSEA. The CDR3 coding sequence is TGCAGCGTTATTGATGACAGGGTACGCGAAGCTTTCTTT. Encoded protein: CSVIDDRVREAFF.

Note on this clonotype: The junction shows a germline mismatch at one end, possibly a read error. The V and J genes are TRBV7-7 and TRBJ2-7, with D maybe TRBD2 (5 bases). Gene TRBJ2-1 matches the end of the DNA better, so the J call may be wrong. This CDR3 is 12 amino acids long. CDR1 and CDR2 (germline): SSHAT, FNYEAQ (reference sequence). The CDR3 loop is CASSLLVDEQFF. The CDR3 DNA sequence: TGTGCTAGCAGCTTACTAGTGGATGAGCAGTTCTTC.

This clonotype came up many times. The chain recombines TRBV5-5 with TRBJ1-4; D is ambiguous. V lost 0 bases to trimming and J lost 5 bases, with 8 bases between them. Germline CDR1 reads SGHKS; CDR2 reads YYEKEE (reference sequence). This CDR3 is built from 14 residues. In nucleotides, the CDR3 is TGTGCCAGCAGCTTGGGAGGATCCAATGAAAAACTGTTTTTT. It specifies CASSLGGSNEKLFF. Using reference TRBV5-5 and TRBJ1-4 for the parts outside the CDR3, the full variable domain is DAGVTQSPTHLIKTRGQQVTLRCSPISGHKSVSWYQQVLGQGPQFIFQYYEKEERGRGNFPDRFSARQFPNYSSELNVNALLLGDSALYLCASSLGGSNEKLFFGSGTQLSVL.

This clonotype has more than one count but fewer than ten. A read error may account for a junction end that differs from germline. The V and J genes are TRBV4-1 and TRBJ2-5; tentative D call: TRBD2 (5 bases). From germline, CDR1 is MGHRA and CDR2 YSYEKL. This CDR3 contains 16 residues. The CDR3 protein is CASSQWPRGYQETQYF. The CDR3 nucleotides read TGTGCCAGCAGCCAATGGCCCCGGGGATATCAAGAGACCCAGTACTTC.

This clonotype appeared many times. The V and J genes are TRBV10-3 and TRBJ2-7, with TRBD2 matching over 10 bases. Per germline, CDR1 ENHRY and CDR2 SYGVKD. The CDR3 spans 13 residues. V dropped 11 bases and J dropped 1; count of bases not matched to a gene: 5. The CDR3 region has the DNA TGTGCCGCCGGGACTAGCGAGTCCTACGAGCAGTACTTC. This encodes CAAGTSESYEQYF.

The CDR3: CASSFRLAGVETQYF. Written as DNA, the CDR3 is TGTGCCAGCAGCTTTAGACTAGCGGGAGTAGAGACCCAGTACTTC. V is TRBV5-4 and J is TRBJ2-5; 12 bases fit TRBD2. Germline V gene lookup returns CDR1 SGHNT and CDR2 YYREEE (reference sequence). The CDR3 is made up of 15 amino acids. The V and J ends lost 2 bases and 4 bases, in that order; junction bases with no gene match: 3.

Turning to this clonotype: A read error may explain this, as a much larger clone is one base away. The chain carries TRBV12-3 or TRBV12-4 and TRBJ1-1, with D tentatively TRBD1 (5 bases). The CDR3 consists of 11 residues. In nucleotides, the CDR3 is TGTGCCAGCAGGGAGGGGATCGAAGCTCTCTTT. This translates into CASREGIEALF.

This clonotype was counted many times. The V call is TRBV29-1, the J call TRBJ1-3, with TRBD1 identical over 10 bases. The CDR3 spans 14 residues. Germline CDR1 is SQVTM and CDR2 is ANQGSEA. Germline trimming cut 7 bases from V and 4 bases from J; bases unmatched to any gene: 7. The CDR3 sequence: CSALSDRGGNTIYF. Here the CDR3 DNA reads TGCAGCGCATTATCGGACAGGGGGGGAAACACCATATATTTT.

The CDR3 DNA follows: TGCAGCGTTGACGACGGGGACGCTGAAGCTTTCTTT. Its translation is CSVDDGDAEAFF. J is TRBJ1-1 and V is TRBV29-1; D may be TRBD1 (5 bases). The V end lost 3 bases, the J end lost 6 bases, and 11 bases lay between the germline ends. CDR3 size: 12 residues. Germline CDR1 and CDR2: SQVTM and ANQGSEA.

The V gene is TRBV4-3, the J gene TRBJ2-6; 8 bases align to TRBD1. CDR1 and CDR2 (germline): LGHNA, YSLEER. J was trimmed by 0 bases and V by 1 base; bases with no gene match: 8. There are 19 residues in the CDR3. The CDR3 loop reads CASSQGHGQGRSGANVLTF. CDR3 in DNA: TGCGCCAGCAGCCAAGGTCATGGACAGGGACGCTCTGGGGCCAACGTCCTGACTTTC.

This clonotype has a handful of counts. The chain recombines TRBV6-2 or TRBV6-3 with TRBJ2-7; a weak D match, TRBD1 (6 bases). The CDR3 spans 13 residues. V dropped 0 bases and J dropped 5 bases, with 8 bases sitting between them. From germline, CDR1 is MNHEY and CDR2 SVGEGT. CDR3 bases: TGTGCCAGCAGTTACTCTGGGGGCCACGAGCAGTACTTC. It encodes CASSYSGGHEQYF.

The table lists this clonotype with many counts. The V and J genes are TRBV7-8 and TRBJ2-5; TRBD2 matches 7 bases. The CDR3 spans 13 residues. Germline CDR1 is SGHVS and CDR2 is FQNEAQ. Unmatched junction bases numbered 6, after V lost 4 bases and J lost 7 bases. The chain's CDR3 is CASSWGGEWTQYF. As DNA, the CDR3 is TGTGCCAGCAGCTGGGGGGGGGAATGGACCCAGTACTTC.

This clonotype was seen repeatedly, ten times or more. J is TRBJ1-5 and V is TRBV10-2; 7 bases are a match to TRBD1. Germline lookup yields CDR1 WSHSY and CDR2 SAAADI. Germline trimming cut 8 bases from V and 2 bases from J; bases unmatched to any gene: 6. The CDR3 runs to 14 residues. This chain's CDR3 is CASRDSNGNQPQHF. In nucleotides, the CDR3 is TGCGCCAGCCGGGACAGCAACGGCAATCAGCCCCAGCATTTT.

This clonotype appeared many times. The rearrangement links TRBV3-1 to TRBJ1-2; no definite D call. V was shortened by 3 bases and J by 0 bases, with 11 bases between the two germline ends. The CDR3 has 15 residues. The germline V gene encodes CDR1 LGHDT and CDR2 YNNKEL (reference sequence). The CDR3 sequence is CASSHDGGPNYGYTF. The CDR3 nucleotides read TGTGCCAGCAGCCACGACGGTGGCCCTAACTATGGCTACACCTTC.

This chain joins TRBV19 and TRBJ1-3; weak D call: TRBD1 (5 bases). Trimming removed 5 bases from V and 10 bases from J, with 18 bases in between. This CDR3 is built from 14 residues. The germline V gene has CDR1 LNHDA and CDR2 SQIVND (reference sequence). This CDR3 is CASSLAVRGTTIYF. CDR3 in DNA: TGTGCCAGTAGTTTGGCAGTCCGGGGGACTACCATATATTTT.

V usage is TRBV5-6 and J usage is TRBJ2-5; 12 bases map to TRBD2. Germline V CDR1 and CDR2: SGHDT, YYEEEE. There are 18 residues in the CDR3. Unmatched junction bases numbered 10, after V lost 3 bases and J lost 1 base. The CDR3 bases are TGTGCCAGCAGCTCGACATACGGACTAGCGGGACCCCAAGAGACCCAGTACTTC. Translating gives CASSSTYGLAGPQETQYF.

V is TRBV12-3 or TRBV12-4 and J is TRBJ1-2, with TRBD1 identical over 12 bases. This CDR3 has 11 amino acids. V gave up 8 bases and J gave up 12 bases; unmatched junction bases: 4. CDR3 protein: CASLGTGGHTF. The CDR3 DNA reads TGTGCCAGCCTGGGGACAGGGGGCCACACCTTC.

This clonotype was picked up many times. The chain couples TRBV7-8 to TRBJ1-5; 8 nucleotides agree with TRBD1. The J segment lost 3 bases and the V segment lost 3 bases, leaving 7 bases of the junction unmatched. The germline V gene has CDR1 SGHVS and CDR2 FQNEAQ. There are 16 residues in the CDR3. The CDR3 sequence: CASSFGGQVFNQPQHF. The CDR3 nucleotides are TGTGCCAGCAGCTTTGGGGGACAGGTCTTCAATCAGCCCCAGCATTTT.

This clonotype was picked up many times. The chain combines TRBV6-5 with TRBJ1-5, with 7 bases identical to TRBD1. The CDR3 totals 14 residues. With V trimmed by 6 bases and J by 2 bases, 4 bases remained unmatched. Germline V gene sequence: CDR1 MNHEY, CDR2 SVGAGI. The CDR3 bases are TGTGCCAGCAGCGACAGGGATCGCAATCAGCCCCAGCATTTT. Its protein product is CASSDRDRNQPQHF.

Regarding this clonotype: This clone may be a read error of a much larger clone one base away. The rearrangement joins TRBV6-6 to TRBJ1-2; D perhaps matches TRBD1 (5 bases). V was pared by 6 bases and J by 4 bases, with 9 bases between. Germline CDR1 reads MNHNY; CDR2 reads SVGAGI (reference sequence). This CDR3 contains 12 residues. Written as DNA, the CDR3 is TGTGCCAGCAGGCAGGGTATCTATGGCTACACCTTC. The encoded protein is CASRQGIYGYTF.

This clonotype was seen many times. This chain uses TRBV10-3 with TRBJ1-6, with D possibly being TRBD1 (5 bases). Germline CDR1 is ENHRY and CDR2 is SYGVKD. Deletions cut 4 bases from V and 7 bases from J, with 17 bases between. The CDR3 runs to 16 residues. CDR3 sequence (DNA): TGTGCCATCAGTGTTGGAGGGGTAGGGTTAAATTCACCCCTCCACTTT. It specifies CAISVGGVGLNSPLHF.